This T cell receptor beta chain was sequenced during a study of identical twins. Addition of a universal primer site occurred through template switching, and cDNA carried unique molecular identifiers. A single record per CDR3 protein comes from TCRdb applying MiXCR to the 5' RACE reads. The data contain roughly 250,000 distinct CDR3 sequences, around 15% of them singletons. Germline V lookup: CDR1 KGHSH, CDR2 LQKENI. The V gene lost 2 bases and the J gene lost 6 bases, with 8 bases spanning the gap. The CDR3 runs to 12 residues. This clonotype was observed a few times. The chain has TRBV18 and TRBJ2-7, with no clear D. The TCR comes from a woman under 30 in good health. The specimen was memory (CD45RO+) T cells sorted from blood. The CDR3 loop is CASSPGQREQYF. The CDR3 coding sequence is TGTGCCAGCTCACCAGGTCAACGCGAGCAGTACTTC.